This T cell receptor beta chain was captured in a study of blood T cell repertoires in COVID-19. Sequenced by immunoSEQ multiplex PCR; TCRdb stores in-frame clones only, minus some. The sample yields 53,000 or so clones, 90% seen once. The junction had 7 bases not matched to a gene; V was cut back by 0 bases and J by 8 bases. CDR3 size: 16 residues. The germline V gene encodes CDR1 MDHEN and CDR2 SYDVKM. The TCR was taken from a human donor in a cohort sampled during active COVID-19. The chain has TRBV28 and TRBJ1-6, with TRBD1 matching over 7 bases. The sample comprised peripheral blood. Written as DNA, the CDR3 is TGTGCCAGCAGTTTATGGGAGGGACAGCAGCATTCACCCCTCCACTTT. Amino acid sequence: CASSLWEGQQHSPLHF. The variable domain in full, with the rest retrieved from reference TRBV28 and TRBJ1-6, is DVKVTQSSRYLVKRTGEKVFLECVQDMDHENMFWYRQDPGLGLRLIYFSYDVKMKEKGDIPEGYSVSREKKERFSLILESASTNQTSMYLCASSLWEGQQHSPLHFGNGTRLTVT.